What follows are 8 T cell receptor beta chains derived from one specimen sequenced in a study of blood T cells in healthy people across ages. Together with a sample-barcoded 5' primer, a J-beta primer mix was included in a second PCR lasting about 7 to 11 cycles. TCRdb fed the 5' RACE reads into MiXCR, producing one record per CDR3 protein. The sample holds about 800,000 distinct CDR3 sequences, roughly 46% seen once. Sequencing was done on a sample of blood. The receptors come from an elderly man in good health.

CDR3 DNA sequence: TGTGCCAGCAGACGTACTGGGGGGAGGGTAGCAGATACGCAGTATTTT. Amino acid sequence: CASRRTGGRVADTQYF. The rearrangement uses TRBV12-3 or TRBV12-4 and TRBJ2-3; 7 bases line up with TRBD2. V was clipped by 6 bases and J by 4 bases; unmatched bases: 13. The CDR3 covers 16 residues.

About this clonotype: It may be a read error: a sequence one base away is much more abundant. The chain links TRBV10-3 to TRBJ2-3; maybe TRBD2 (6 bases). The CDR3 spans 17 residues. The V gene's germline CDR1 is ENHRY and CDR2 SYGVKD. V was pared by 2 bases and J by 2 bases, with 17 bases between. The CDR3 nucleotides read TGTGCCATCAGTGAGCTCGTCGGCGGGGAATTCACAGATACGCAGTATTTT. Amino acids: CAISELVGGEFTDTQYF.

As regards this clonotype: A read error is likely, as this CDR3 ends without the conserved phenylalanine or tryptophan. V gene TRBV18 combines with J gene TRBJ2-4; D gene unclear. The CDR3 consists of 14 residues. The germline CDR1 and CDR2 sequences are KGHSH and LQKENI. Trimming removed 1 base at V and 3 bases at J, with 7 bases between. The DNA of the CDR3 is TGTGCCAGCTCACCACAGGGATTCAAAAACATTCAGTACTCC. This encodes CASSPQGFKNIQYS.

This clonotype appeared a single time. One end of the junction varies from germline; a read error may be responsible. The chain carries TRBV27 and TRBJ2-1; either TRBD1 or TRBD2 may supply D (5 bases each). The end of the DNA is better explained by TRBJ2-7, so the J call may be wrong. CDR1 and CDR2 from the germline V gene are MNHEY and SMNVEV (reference sequence). The CDR3 length is 16 residues. Written as DNA, the CDR3 is TGTGCCAGCGGTTTAAGGGACCAGAGCTCCTACAATGAGCAGTACTTC. Residues: CASGLRDQSSYNEQYF.

Turning to this clonotype: The junction departs from the called germline gene at one end, perhaps through a read error. The genes are TRBV29-1 and TRBJ2-3; TRBD2 agrees at 7 bases. The CDR3 covers 14 residues. Germline loops: CDR1 SQVTM, CDR2 ANQGSEA. CDR3 nucleotides: TGCAGCGTGGAAGCGGGAAGGAGCACAGATACGCAGTATTTT. Its protein product is CSVEAGRSTDTQYF.

This clonotype was found a few times. The chain has TRBV20-1 and TRBJ2-7; D might be TRBD2 (6 bases). Germline values: CDR1 DFQATT, CDR2 SNEGSKA (reference sequence). V dropped 6 bases and J dropped 5 bases, with 29 bases sitting between them. The CDR3 contains 17 residues. The CDR3: CSASKGLRTLASNEQYF. CDR3 bases: TGCAGTGCGAGTAAAGGACTACGTACTTTGGCGTCCAACGAGCAGTACTTC.

This clonotype was counted at least ten times. V is TRBV3-1 and J is TRBJ2-7; TRBD1 aligns across 9 bases. Germline V CDR1 and CDR2: LGHDT, YNNKEL (reference sequence). With V trimmed by 0 bases and J by 4 bases, 4 bases remained unmatched. The CDR3 spans 15 residues. The CDR3 sequence: CASSQEQGAYYEQYF. The CDR3 DNA reads as TGTGCCAGCAGCCAAGAACAGGGGGCGTATTACGAGCAGTACTTC.

The sample holds a few counts of this clonotype. This chain connects TRBV12-3 or TRBV12-4 to TRBJ1-2; D gene ambiguous. Trimming pared 3 bases from V and 7 bases from J, leaving 3 bases between. The CDR3 totals 10 residues. This CDR3 reads CASSFAGYTF. The CDR3, as DNA: TGTGCCAGCAGTTTTGCTGGCTACACCTTC.